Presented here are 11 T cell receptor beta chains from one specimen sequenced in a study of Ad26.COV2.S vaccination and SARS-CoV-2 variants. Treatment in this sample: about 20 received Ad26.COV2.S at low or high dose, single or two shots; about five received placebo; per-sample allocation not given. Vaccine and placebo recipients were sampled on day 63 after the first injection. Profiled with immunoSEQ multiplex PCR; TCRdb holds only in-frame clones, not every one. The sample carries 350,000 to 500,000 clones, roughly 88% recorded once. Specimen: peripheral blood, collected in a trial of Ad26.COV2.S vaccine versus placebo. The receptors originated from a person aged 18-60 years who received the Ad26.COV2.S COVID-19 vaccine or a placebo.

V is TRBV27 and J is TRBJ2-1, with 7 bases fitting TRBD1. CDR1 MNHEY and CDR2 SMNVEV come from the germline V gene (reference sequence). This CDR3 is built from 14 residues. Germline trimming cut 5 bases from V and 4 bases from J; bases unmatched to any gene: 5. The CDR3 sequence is CASSVLGQYNEQFF. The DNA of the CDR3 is TGTGCCAGCAGTGTATTGGGACAGTACAATGAGCAGTTCTTC.

CDR3: CASSVAPRLSYGYTF. CDR3 nucleotide sequence: TGTGCCAGCAGCGTAGCCCCCCGGCTGAGCTATGGCTACACCTTC. The genes are TRBV9 and TRBJ1-2; no reliable D call. V was clipped by 0 bases and J by 4 bases, with 13 bases between them. This CDR3 has 15 amino acids. From germline, CDR1 is SGDLS and CDR2 YYNGEE.

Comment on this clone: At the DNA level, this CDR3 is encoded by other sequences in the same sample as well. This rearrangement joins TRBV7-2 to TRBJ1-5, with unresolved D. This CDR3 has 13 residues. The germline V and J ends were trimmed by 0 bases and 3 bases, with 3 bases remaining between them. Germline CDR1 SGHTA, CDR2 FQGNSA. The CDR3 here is CASSLALNQPQHF. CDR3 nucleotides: TGTGCCAGCAGCTTAGCCCTCAATCAGCCCCAGCATTTT.

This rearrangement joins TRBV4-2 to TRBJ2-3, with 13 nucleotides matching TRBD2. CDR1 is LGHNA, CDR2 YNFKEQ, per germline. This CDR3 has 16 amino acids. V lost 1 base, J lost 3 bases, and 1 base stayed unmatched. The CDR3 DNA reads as TGTGCCAGCAGCCAAGGACTAGCGGGAGGAACAGATACGCAGTATTTT. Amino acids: CASSQGLAGGTDTQYF.

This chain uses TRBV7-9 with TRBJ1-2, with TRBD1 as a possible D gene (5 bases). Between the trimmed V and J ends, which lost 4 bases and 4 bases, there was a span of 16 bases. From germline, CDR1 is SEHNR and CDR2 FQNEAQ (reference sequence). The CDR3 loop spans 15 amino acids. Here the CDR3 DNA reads TGTGCCAGCAGCTCGGTGCCACGGACACCCTATGGCTACACCTTC. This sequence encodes CASSSVPRTPYGYTF.

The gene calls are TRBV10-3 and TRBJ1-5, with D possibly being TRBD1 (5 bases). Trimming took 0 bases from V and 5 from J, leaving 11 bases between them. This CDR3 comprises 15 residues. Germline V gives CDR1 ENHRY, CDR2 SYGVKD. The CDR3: CAISESRDGDQPQHF. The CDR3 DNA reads TGTGCCATCAGTGAGTCTCGGGACGGTGATCAGCCCCAGCATTTT.

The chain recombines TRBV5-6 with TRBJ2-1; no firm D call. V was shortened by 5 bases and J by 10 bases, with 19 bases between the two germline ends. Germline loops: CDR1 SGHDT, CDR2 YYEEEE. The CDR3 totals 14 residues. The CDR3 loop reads CASRSARRGAEQFF. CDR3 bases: TGTGCCAGCAGGTCCGCCCGGCGCGGAGCCGAGCAGTTCTTC. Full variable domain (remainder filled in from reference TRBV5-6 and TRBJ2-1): DAGVTQSPTHLIKTRGQQVTLRCSPKSGHDTVSWYQQALGQGPQFIFQYYEEEERQRGNFPDRFSGHQFPNYSSELNVNALLLGDSALYLCASRSARRGAEQFFGPGTRLTVL.

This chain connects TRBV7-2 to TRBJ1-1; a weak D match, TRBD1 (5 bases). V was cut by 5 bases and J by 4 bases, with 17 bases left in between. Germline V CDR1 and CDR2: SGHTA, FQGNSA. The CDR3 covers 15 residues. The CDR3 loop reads CASSPGSRGLTEAFF. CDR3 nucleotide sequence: TGTGCCAGCAGCCCGGGGTCAAGGGGCCTCACTGAAGCTTTCTTT. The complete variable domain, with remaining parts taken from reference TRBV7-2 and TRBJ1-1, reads GAGVSQSPSNKVTEKGKDVELRCDPISGHTALYWYRQSLGQGLEFLIYFQGNSAPDKSGLPSDRFSAERTGGSVSTLTIQRTQQEDSAVYLCASSPGSRGLTEAFFGQGTRLTVV.

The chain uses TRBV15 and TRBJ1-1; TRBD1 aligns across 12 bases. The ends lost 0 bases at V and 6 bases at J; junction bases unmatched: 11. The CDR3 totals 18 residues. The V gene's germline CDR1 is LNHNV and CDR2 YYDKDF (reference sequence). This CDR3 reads CATSRDRQQGQGAAEAFF. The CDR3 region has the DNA TGTGCCACCAGCAGAGACCGGCAACAGGGACAGGGGGCCGCTGAAGCTTTCTTT.

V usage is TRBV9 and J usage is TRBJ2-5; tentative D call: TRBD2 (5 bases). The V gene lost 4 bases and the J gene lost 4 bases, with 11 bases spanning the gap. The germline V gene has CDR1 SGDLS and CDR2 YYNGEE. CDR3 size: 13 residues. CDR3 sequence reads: CASSPVGRETQYF. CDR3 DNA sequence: TGTGCCAGCAGCCCCGTGGGGAGAGAGACCCAGTACTTC.

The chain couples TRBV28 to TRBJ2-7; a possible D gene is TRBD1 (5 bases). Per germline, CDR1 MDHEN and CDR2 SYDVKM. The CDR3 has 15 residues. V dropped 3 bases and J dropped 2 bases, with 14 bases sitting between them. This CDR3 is CASSFVDGQTYEQYF. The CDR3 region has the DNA TGTGCCAGCAGTTTCGTTGATGGACAAACCTACGAGCAGTACTTC. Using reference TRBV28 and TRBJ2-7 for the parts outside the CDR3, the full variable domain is DVKVTQSSRYLVKRTGEKVFLECVQDMDHENMFWYRQDPGLGLRLIYFSYDVKMKEKGDIPEGYSVSREKKERFSLILESASTNQTSMYLCASSFVDGQTYEQYFGPGTRLTVT.